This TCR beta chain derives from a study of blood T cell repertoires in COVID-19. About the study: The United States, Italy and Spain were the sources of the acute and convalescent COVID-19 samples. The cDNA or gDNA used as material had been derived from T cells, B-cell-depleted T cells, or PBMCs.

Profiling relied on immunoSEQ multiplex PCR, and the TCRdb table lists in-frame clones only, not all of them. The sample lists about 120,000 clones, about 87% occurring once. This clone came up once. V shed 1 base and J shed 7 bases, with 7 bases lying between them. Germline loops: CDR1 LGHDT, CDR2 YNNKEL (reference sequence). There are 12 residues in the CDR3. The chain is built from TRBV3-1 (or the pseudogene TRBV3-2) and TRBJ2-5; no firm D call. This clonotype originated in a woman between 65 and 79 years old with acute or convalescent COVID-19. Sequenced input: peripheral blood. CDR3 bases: TGTGCCAGCAGCCAAGGACAATCGACCCAGTACTTC. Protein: CASSQGQSTQYF.